This T cell receptor (beta chain) was recovered during a study of T cells after yellow fever vaccination. Study observations and caveats: Though weaker, the secondary response peaked faster, on day 5 versus 15.

This clonotype has ten or more counts. Its specificity is unknown. UMIs and a universal primer site were added when TCR cDNA was made by 5'RACE template switching. A single record per CDR3 protein comes from TCRdb applying MiXCR to the 5' RACE reads. The repertoire consists of some 110,000 distinct CDR3 sequences, with 7.2% occurring once and the leading ten covering roughly 2.8%. Germline-derived CDR1 and CDR2 are MNHEY and SVGEGT. The CDR3 has 14 amino acids. With 7 bases removed from V and 4 bases from J, the gap between germline ends came to 15 bases. The receptor was derived from a man aged 18 to 29 who received the YFV17D yellow fever vaccine. The sample here was CD4+ T cells sorted from PBMCs, taken 45 days after the first yellow fever vaccination. The J gene is TRBJ2-3, the V gene TRBV6-2 or TRBV6-3; maybe TRBD2 (6 bases). The CDR3, as DNA: TGTGCCAGCAACCTGGACTGGGGGGCAGATACGCAGTATTTT. Translated, it gives CASNLDWGADTQYF.